The 32 T cell receptor beta chains below all came from one sample that was sequenced in a study of beta chain features in type 1 diabetes. Investigators reverse transcribed all isolated RNA, so they sequenced expressed TCRB transcripts. Some clones are missing from TCRdb's copy, which holds only in-frame ones; the method was immunoSEQ multiplex PCR. The sample comprises hundreds of thousands of clones, over 10% of which are singletons, and about 0.042% rests with the top ten. The sequenced material came from naive CD4+ T cells from blood. The receptors originated from a woman aged 18-35 years in good health.

In this sample, this clone turned up a few times. The chain employs TRBV6-6 and TRBJ2-1, with 9 bases fitting TRBD1. Per germline, CDR1 MNHNY and CDR2 SVGAGI (reference sequence). V lost 6 bases to trimming and J lost 7 bases; unmatched junction nucleotides: 7. The CDR3 contains 14 residues. CDR3: CASSKGQGINEQFF. In nucleotides, the CDR3 is TGTGCCAGCAGCAAGGGACAGGGTATTAATGAGCAGTTCTTC.

In the case of this clone: This may come from a read error, since a much larger clone is one base off. This chain links TRBV6-1 with TRBJ2-1; unclear D gene. Trimming shortened V by 6 bases and J by 3 bases, and 3 bases separated the two germline ends. The CDR3 consists of 11 residues. In germline, CDR1 is MNHNS, CDR2 SASEGT. CDR3 sequence reads: CASSRYNEQFF. CDR3 DNA sequence: TGTGCCAGCAGCCGCTACAATGAGCAGTTCTTC.

This chain uses TRBV29-1 with TRBJ2-3, with D perhaps TRBD2 (5 bases). The CDR3 covers 13 residues. CDR1 SQVTM and CDR2 ANQGSEA come from the germline V gene. V was pared by 7 bases and J by 0 bases, with 11 bases between. CDR3 DNA sequence: TGCAGCGCTGACTACCACAGCACAGATACGCAGTATTTT. This sequence encodes CSADYHSTDTQYF.

V is TRBV13 and J is TRBJ2-3; TRBD1 matches at 10 bases. The CDR3 is made up of 17 amino acids. Trimming took 6 bases from V and 0 from J; bases not matched to a gene: 9. The germline V gene encodes CDR1 PRHDT and CDR2 FYEKMQ (reference sequence). The CDR3 DNA follows: TGTGCCAGCAGATCTGGACAGGGGGACACTAGCACAGATACGCAGTATTTT. As protein: CASRSGQGDTSTDTQYF.

This chain links TRBV19 with TRBJ2-3, with 10 bases identical to TRBD2. Trimming took 5 bases from V and 6 from J; bases not matched to a gene: 8. Germline CDR1 and CDR2: LNHDA and SQIVND (reference sequence). The CDR3 contains 15 residues. The CDR3 region is CASSPSGRAGDTQYF. The CDR3 nucleotides are TGTGCCAGTAGTCCCAGCGGGAGGGCCGGGGATACGCAGTATTTT.

This clone has just a few counts. This chain connects TRBV4-1 to TRBJ2-4; no reliable D call. From germline, CDR1 is MGHRA and CDR2 YSYEKL. This CDR3 contains 14 residues. The V end lost 0 bases, the J end lost 15 bases, and 18 bases lay between the germline ends. The CDR3 DNA follows: TGCGCCAGCAGCCAAGATCTGTGGCCGTCCCGATGGTACTTC. Translating gives CASSQDLWPSRWYF.

This rearrangement joins TRBV7-2 to TRBJ1-2, with TRBD1 identical over 7 bases. Per the germline V gene, CDR1 is SGHTA and CDR2 is FQGNSA. CDR3 size: 13 residues. Germline trimming cut 8 bases from V and 4 bases from J; bases unmatched to any gene: 7. The CDR3 sequence: CASASGGRYGYTF. The CDR3 DNA sequence: TGTGCCAGCGCTTCAGGGGGACGCTATGGCTACACCTTC. Complete variable domain (other parts from reference TRBV7-2 and TRBJ1-2): GAGVSQSPSNKVTEKGKDVELRCDPISGHTALYWYRQSLGQGLEFLIYFQGNSAPDKSGLPSDRFSAERTGGSVSTLTIQRTQQEDSAVYLCASASGGRYGYTFGSGTRLTVV.

This clone was counted only a few times. The V and J genes are TRBV5-1 and TRBJ2-5, with D unclear. The CDR3 contains 14 residues. Trimming removed 2 bases from V and 3 bases from J, with 11 bases in between. Germline V gives CDR1 SGHRS, CDR2 YFSETQ. The CDR3 DNA reads as TGCGCCAGCAGCTTTGCCCCTGGAAAAGAGACCCAGTACTTC. Protein product: CASSFAPGKETQYF.

The chain couples TRBV10-3 to TRBJ2-1; TRBD2 might be the D (6 bases). Per germline, CDR1 ENHRY and CDR2 SYGVKD. The CDR3 totals 14 residues. The V gene lost 5 bases and the J gene lost 5 bases, with 13 bases spanning the gap. The CDR3 bases are TGTGCCATCAGTAGACTAGAGGAGGACAATGAGCAGTTCTTC. It specifies CAISRLEEDNEQFF.

The CDR3 DNA reads TGTGCCAGCAGCTTAAGAGGGACAGACAATGAGCAGTTCTTC. It specifies CASSLRGTDNEQFF. The rearrangement uses TRBV7-3 and TRBJ2-1; 7 bases match TRBD1. The CDR3 has 14 amino acids. The V gene end was trimmed by 1 base and the J gene end by 5 bases; junction bases not matched to a gene: 2. Germline V CDR1 and CDR2: SGHTA, FQGTGA.

This clone was counted between two and nine times. The J gene is TRBJ2-7, the V gene TRBV30, with D hard to call. The germline CDR1 and CDR2 sequences are GTSNPN and SVGIG (reference sequence). V gave up 3 bases and J gave up 3 bases, with 12 bases separating them. The CDR3 covers 13 residues. The CDR3 DNA reads as TGTGCCTGGAGATCGTTTAGGAACTACGAGCAGTACTTC. As protein: CAWRSFRNYEQYF.

The DNA of the CDR3 is TGCAGCGTTGGATGGGCTTCCTATGGCTACACCTTC. Translated, it gives CSVGWASYGYTF. V gene TRBV29-1 combines with J gene TRBJ1-2; D not resolved. The CDR3 runs to 12 residues. CDR1 and CDR2 from the germline V gene are SQVTM and ANQGSEA. Between the trimmed V and J ends, which lost 4 bases and 4 bases, there was a span of 10 bases.

In DNA form, the CDR3 reads TGTGCCAGCAGCTTGACAGGTAGCAATCAGCCCCAGCATTTT. It codes for CASSLTGSNQPQHF. The chain combines TRBV13 with TRBJ1-5; a weak D match, TRBD1 (6 bases). Germline V CDR1 and CDR2: PRHDT, FYEKMQ (reference sequence). The CDR3 is 14 residues long. The V gene lost 3 bases and the J gene lost 0 bases, with 6 bases spanning the gap.

The chain joins TRBV4-1 to TRBJ2-1; tentatively, D is TRBD1 (7 bases). This CDR3 comprises 19 residues. CDR1 is MGHRA and CDR2 is YSYEKL in the germline V gene. The V end was cut by 0 bases, the J end by 3 bases, with 21 bases between. Here the CDR3 DNA reads TGCGCCAGCAGCCAAGATCTTGAAAACAGGGGAGGACTCTACAATGAGCAGTTCTTC. Its translation is CASSQDLENRGGLYNEQFF.

The chain recombines TRBV9 with TRBJ2-1; no reliable D call. This CDR3 is built from 14 residues. The V gene lost 3 bases and the J gene lost 5 bases, with 12 bases spanning the gap. The germline V gene encodes CDR1 SGDLS and CDR2 YYNGEE. This CDR3 reads CASSGTSAHNEQFF. DNA of the CDR3: TGTGCCAGCAGCGGGACCTCGGCCCACAATGAGCAGTTCTTC.

The genes are TRBV9 and TRBJ1-5, with D tentatively TRBD1 (6 bases). This CDR3 has 17 amino acids. CDR1 and CDR2 (germline): SGDLS, YYNGEE. The V gene lost 0 bases and the J gene lost 1 base, with 14 bases spanning the gap. The CDR3 sequence is CASSVGGGLESNQPQHF. DNA of the CDR3: TGTGCCAGCAGCGTAGGTGGGGGCTTAGAAAGCAATCAGCCCCAGCATTTT.

In this sample, this clone turned up a few times. The chain carries TRBV13 and TRBJ2-3; no clear D gene. The CDR3 is 16 residues long. The germline V gene encodes CDR1 PRHDT and CDR2 FYEKMQ (reference sequence). V lost 8 bases and J 0 bases, leaving 18 bases between the germline ends. The CDR3 is CASRPIIRKSTDTQYF. In nucleotides, the CDR3 is TGTGCCAGCCGCCCTATTATTCGGAAAAGCACAGATACGCAGTATTTT.

A few counts support this clone. Germline and junction disagree at one end, which may indicate a read error. The rearrangement joins TRBV30 to TRBJ2-5, with 7 bases that match TRBD1. CDR1 and CDR2 (germline): GTSNPN, SVGIG (reference sequence). The CDR3 totals 13 residues. The CDR3 region has the DNA TGTGCCTGGAGGCAACAGGGGCAAGGGACCCAGTACTTC. Translation gives CAWRQQGQGTQYF.

This clone came up a few times. The chain links TRBV30 to TRBJ2-7; TRBD1 is a possible D gene (5 bases). CDR3 size: 13 residues. Germline CDR1 and CDR2: GTSNPN and SVGIG (reference sequence). V was shortened by 3 bases and J by 2 bases, with 11 bases between the two germline ends. The DNA for the CDR3 is TGTGCCTGGAGGGTGGGGCCTACCTACGAGCAGTACTTC. Its protein product is CAWRVGPTYEQYF.

The chain is built from TRBV4-2 and TRBJ2-3; 11 positions agree with TRBD2. V lost 4 bases and J lost 4; bases outside the gene matches: 7. Germline V gene lookup returns CDR1 LGHNA and CDR2 YNFKEQ. This CDR3 is built from 16 residues. This chain's CDR3 is CASSRTTSGGPDTQYF. The DNA of the CDR3 is TGTGCCAGCAGCCGGACAACTAGCGGGGGCCCAGATACGCAGTATTTT.

This clone was counted between two and nine times. The V and J genes are TRBV5-1 and TRBJ2-3, with D unclear. V lost 3 bases, J lost 4 bases, and 9 bases lay in between. The CDR3 loop spans 13 amino acids. Germline V gene lookup returns CDR1 SGHRS and CDR2 YFSETQ. CDR3 nucleotide sequence: TGCGCCAGCAGCTCGTCGGGCTCAGATACGCAGTATTTT. Its protein product is CASSSSGSDTQYF.

J is TRBJ2-1 and V is TRBV27; 8 nucleotides match TRBD2. The germline gives CDR1 MNHEY, CDR2 SMNVEV (reference sequence). There are 14 residues in the CDR3. Losses at the gene ends were 7 bases for V and 4 bases for J; bases not matched to a gene: 6. The chain's CDR3 is CASTPSGGYNEQFF. The DNA for the CDR3 is TGTGCCAGCACCCCCAGCGGGGGATACAATGAGCAGTTCTTC.

V gene TRBV15 combines with J gene TRBJ1-4; 9 bases match TRBD1. Germline V gene sequence: CDR1 LNHNV, CDR2 YYDKDF (reference sequence). This CDR3 contains 15 residues. V lost 1 base, J lost 8 bases, and 5 bases stayed unmatched. The CDR3 bases are TGTGCCACCAGCAGAGTGGGACAGGGAGGAGAAAAACTGTTTTTT. Protein sequence: CATSRVGQGGEKLFF.

The CDR3: CASSHATTGAGYGYTF. DNA of the CDR3: TGCGCCAGCAGCCATGCAACGACAGGGGCAGGGTATGGCTACACCTTC. The rearrangement joins TRBV4-1 to TRBJ1-2, with 8 nucleotides matching TRBD1. J was trimmed by 5 bases and V by 3 bases; bases with no gene match: 11. CDR1 is MGHRA and CDR2 is YSYEKL in the germline V gene. The CDR3 extends over 16 amino acids.

This clone was counted only a few times. V is TRBV27 and J is TRBJ2-5, with D uncertain. The V and J ends lost 7 bases and 4 bases respectively, with 7 bases between them. The CDR3 spans 11 residues. Germline V gives CDR1 MNHEY, CDR2 SMNVEV (reference sequence). CDR3 DNA sequence: TGTGCCAGCACCAGTAGAGAGACCCAGTACTTC. Translated: CASTSRETQYF.

This clone was recorded a few times. The CDR3: CASSVDLAANYGYTF. The CDR3 DNA reads as TGTGCCAGCAGCGTAGATCTGGCGGCTAACTATGGCTACACCTTC. The V call is TRBV9, the J call TRBJ1-2; no reliable D call. CDR3 length: 15 amino acids. V was trimmed by 0 bases and J by 0 bases, leaving 9 bases between them. The germline gives CDR1 SGDLS, CDR2 YYNGEE.

V and J are TRBV7-2 and TRBJ2-5; 11 positions match TRBD2. The CDR3 is 15 amino acids. Trimming took 6 bases from V and 1 from J; bases not matched to a gene: 4. The germline gives CDR1 SGHTA, CDR2 FQGNSA. CDR3 protein: CASSLAGGLQETQYF. CDR3 sequence (DNA): TGTGCCAGCAGTCTAGCGGGGGGCCTCCAAGAGACCCAGTACTTC.

This clone was detected a few times. This chain connects TRBV21-1 to TRBJ2-7. TRBV21-1 constitutes a pseudogene. This CDR3 contains 15 residues. The CDR3 reads CASIRDPSRRPEQYV. The CDR3 DNA follows: TGTGCCAGCATCCGGGACCCTAGTCGGAGGCCCGAGCAGTACGTC.

The chain has TRBV2 and TRBJ2-6, with D uncertain. The CDR3 has 17 amino acids. Germline loops: CDR1 SNHLY, CDR2 FYNNEI. Trimming pared 5 bases from V and 4 bases from J, leaving 18 bases between. In DNA form, the CDR3 reads TGTGCCAGCAGTACCCGGACGCAAACCAGAGGGGCCAACGTCCTGACTTTC. Protein sequence: CASSTRTQTRGANVLTF. The variable domain in full, with the rest retrieved from reference TRBV2 and TRBJ2-6, is EPEVTQTPSHQVTQMGQEVILRCVPISNHLYFYWYRQILGQKVEFLVSFYNNEISEKSEIFDDQFSVERPDGSNFTLKIRSTKLEDSAMYFCASSTRTQTRGANVLTFGAGSRLTVL.

This clone occurred a few times. V is TRBV6-6 and J is TRBJ2-7; TRBD1 matches 7 bases. V shed 2 bases and J 4 bases; nucleotides not matched to a gene: 2. The CDR3 is made up of 13 amino acids. Germline CDR1 and CDR2: MNHNY and SVGAGI (reference sequence). CDR3 nucleotides: TGTGCCAGCAGTTACGGGACAGTATACGAGCAGTACGTC. Its protein is CASSYGTVYEQYV.

The V call is TRBV4-3, the J call TRBJ2-1; 9 nucleotides agree with TRBD1. The V segment lost 1 base and the J segment 5 bases; nucleotides outside the gene matches: 21. CDR1 and CDR2 (germline): LGHNA, YSLEER. The CDR3 runs to 21 residues. CDR3 nucleotides: TGCGCCAGCAGCCAAGGGATCCGGCTTTTACCCCGGGACAGGGATGACAATGAGCAGTTCTTC. This codes for CASSQGIRLLPRDRDDNEQFF.

The chain is built from TRBV10-3 and TRBJ2-1; D unresolved. The germline CDR1 and CDR2 sequences are ENHRY and SYGVKD. This CDR3 has 12 amino acids. V lost 3 bases to trimming and J lost 5 bases, with 5 bases between them. The CDR3 DNA reads as TGTGCCATCAGTGAAACTAACAATGAGCAGTTCTTC. Translation gives CAISETNNEQFF.